One and the same sample provided the 3 T cell receptor beta chains below, sequenced in a study of metastatic and nonmetastatic thyroid tumors. Every patient underwent thyroid surgery untreated. TCRdb used MiXCR to call clones anew from the PCR reads. The data hold under 95,000 clones, with about 13% observed a single time. What was sequenced was blood. Receptors originate from a female donor with papillary thyroid cancer or a benign thyroid nodule (not recorded which). Some clones in this sample may be carry-over from other donors' samples.

The V gene is TRBV5-5, the J gene TRBJ2-5, with D perhaps matching TRBD1 or TRBD2 (5 bases each). V was trimmed by 6 bases and J by 4 bases, leaving 16 bases between them. This CDR3 has 14 residues. The germline V gene encodes CDR1 SGHKS and CDR2 YYEKEE (reference sequence). The DNA of the CDR3 is TGTGCCAGCAACCTCGGGGCGGGTTTAGAGACCCAGTACTTC. Amino acid sequence: CASNLGAGLETQYF.

This clone was counted many times. The junction shows a germline mismatch at one end, possibly a read error. J is TRBJ2-1 and V is TRBV6-1, with 11 bases identical to TRBD2. In germline, CDR1 is MNHNS, CDR2 SASEGT. This CDR3 contains 13 residues. DNA of the CDR3: TGTACCAGCAGTAACGGGGGACTAGCGGCCCTGTTCTTC. Translation: CTSSNGGLAALFF.

Ten or more counts support this clone. The V call is TRBV30, the J call TRBJ2-3; 7 nucleotides align to TRBD2. The CDR3 has 13 amino acids. Trimming cost V 5 bases and J 7 bases; bases outside gene matches: 9. Germline V gives CDR1 GTSNPN, CDR2 SVGIG (reference sequence). The CDR3: CAWVEAGINTQYF. DNA for the CDR3: TGTGCCTGGGTAGAAGCGGGAATAAATACGCAGTATTTT. The whole variable domain, filled in from reference TRBV30 and TRBJ2-3, reads SQTIHQWPATLVQPVGSPLSLECTVEGTSNPNLYWYRQAAGRGLQLLFYSVGIGQISSEVPQNLSASRPQDRQFILSSKKLLLSDSGFYLCAWVEAGINTQYFGPGTRLTVL.